The 26 T cell receptor beta chains below come from one sample, sequenced in a study of T cell responses to AZD1222 COVID-19 vaccine. TCRdb keeps only in-frame clones here, not all; method: immunoSEQ multiplex PCR. The table includes 120,000 to 150,000 clones, approximately 90% detected once. The sequencing here drew on peripheral blood, taken 28 days after the second AZD1222 dose. Receptors originate from an adult who received the AZD1222 COVID-19 vaccine.

V is TRBV27 and J is TRBJ2-2, with D tentatively TRBD2 (7 bases). In germline, CDR1 is MNHEY, CDR2 SMNVEV (reference sequence). The CDR3 sequence is 19 residues long. Trimming removed 5 bases at V and 0 bases at J, with 22 bases between. The CDR3 bases are TGTGCCAGCAGTGAAAGGGGGGGCTGGGACTTCGCGAACACCGGGGAGCTGTTTTTT. Protein sequence: CASSERGGWDFANTGELFF.

J is TRBJ2-5 and V is TRBV2; D is uncertain. V was trimmed by 3 bases and J by 3 bases, leaving 5 bases between them. The CDR3 consists of 12 residues. Germline V gene sequence: CDR1 SNHLY, CDR2 FYNNEI. This CDR3 is CASSDRKETQYF. CDR3 coding DNA: TGTGCCAGCAGTGACAGAAAAGAGACCCAGTACTTC.

The rearrangement links TRBV7-3 to TRBJ2-1; 8 bases map to TRBD2. V gave up 3 bases and J gave up 8 bases; unmatched junction bases: 9. The V gene's germline CDR1 is SGHTA and CDR2 FQGTGA. The CDR3 loop spans 15 amino acids. The CDR3 reads CASSFGSGGPHEQFF. CDR3 DNA: TGTGCCAGCAGCTTTGGGTCGGGAGGGCCGCATGAGCAGTTCTTC.

This clone came up once. The rearrangement joins TRBV6-5 to TRBJ1-2; 7 positions match TRBD1. Unmatched junction bases numbered 7, after V lost 0 bases and J lost 6 bases. The germline gives CDR1 MNHEY, CDR2 SVGAGI. The CDR3 spans 15 residues. The CDR3 coding sequence is TGTGCCAGCAGTTACTCTGGGACAGAAGTGGATGGCTACACCTTC. This codes for CASSYSGTEVDGYTF.

The rearrangement joins TRBV9 to TRBJ2-1; TRBD1 agrees at 7 bases. The junction had 5 bases not matched to a gene; V was cut back by 2 bases and J by 3 bases. Germline CDR1 and CDR2: SGDLS and YYNGEE. The CDR3 loop spans 15 amino acids. Here the CDR3 reads CASSVSTGNYNEQFF. The CDR3 DNA reads TGTGCCAGCAGCGTTTCGACAGGGAACTACAATGAGCAGTTCTTC.

V is TRBV5-6 and J is TRBJ2-2; perhaps TRBD2 as D (6 bases). The V end was cut by 4 bases, the J end by 5 bases, with 9 bases between. This CDR3 contains 13 residues. Germline lookup yields CDR1 SGHDT and CDR2 YYEEEE. The CDR3 DNA is TGTGCCAGCAGCGTGGGAGGAACCGGGGAGCTGTTTTTT. Its translation: CASSVGGTGELFF.

The chain uses TRBV5-4 and TRBJ1-2; unclear D gene. With 0 bases removed from V and 6 bases from J, the gap between germline ends came to 12 bases. CDR3 size: 14 residues. The germline V gene encodes CDR1 SGHNT and CDR2 YYREEE (reference sequence). The CDR3 region is CASSLDPVVDGYTF. The CDR3 nucleotides are TGTGCCAGCAGCTTGGACCCCGTGGTCGATGGCTACACCTTC.

The chain combines TRBV19 with TRBJ1-5, with 7 bases identical to TRBD1. CDR3 length: 14 residues. V shed 5 bases, J shed 3 bases, and the junction held 4 bases outside the gene matches. Germline V lookup: CDR1 LNHDA, CDR2 SQIVND (reference sequence). The CDR3 spells CASSGGQYNQPQHF. DNA for the CDR3: TGTGCCAGTAGTGGGGGACAGTACAATCAGCCCCAGCATTTT.

The V gene is TRBV18, the J gene TRBJ1-5; D unclear. V was pared by 1 base and J by 0 bases, with 13 bases between. The V gene's germline CDR1 is KGHSH and CDR2 LQKENI. The CDR3 contains 17 residues. The CDR3 nucleotides read TGTGCCAGCTCACCACTAAGGTCGGGAGTTAGCAATCAGCCCCAGCATTTT. Residues: CASSPLRSGVSNQPQHF.

The chain carries TRBV15 and TRBJ1-5, with D perhaps matching TRBD1 (6 bases). CDR1 and CDR2 (germline): LNHNV, YYDKDF (reference sequence). The ends were cut back, 5 bases at V and 9 bases at J, with 11 bases in the middle. This CDR3 spans 12 amino acids. This chain's CDR3 is CATSPQGGPQHF. The DNA of the CDR3 is TGTGCCACCAGCCCACAGGGTGGGCCCCAGCATTTT.

The chain carries TRBV3-1 (or the pseudogene TRBV3-2) and TRBJ2-2; 9 positions match TRBD2. Germline CDR1 reads LGHDT; CDR2 reads YNNKEL (reference sequence). J was trimmed by 6 bases and V by 2 bases; bases with no gene match: 10. The CDR3 runs 17 residues. CDR3 protein: CASSQRRGGLESGELFF. The CDR3 nucleotides read TGTGCCAGCAGCCAAAGGCGGGGGGGCCTTGAATCCGGGGAGCTGTTTTTT.

The chain uses TRBV6-4 and TRBJ2-6; 10 positions match TRBD2. The CDR3 is 16 residues long. In germline, CDR1 is MRHNA, CDR2 SNTAGT. With V trimmed by 2 bases and J by 4 bases, 2 bases remained unmatched. The CDR3 DNA sequence: TGTGCCAGCAGTGACAAACTAGCGGGAGGGGCCAACGTCCTGACTTTC. Protein sequence: CASSDKLAGGANVLTF.

V usage is TRBV7-8 and J usage is TRBJ2-5, with TRBD1 matching 9 bases. This CDR3 is 14 amino acids long. Germline CDR1 reads SGHVS; CDR2 reads FQNEAQ. V trimming: 5 bases; J trimming: 2 bases; junction bases outside the gene matches: 3. CDR3 sequence reads: CASSGTGIQETQYF. CDR3 nucleotides: TGTGCCAGCAGCGGGACAGGGATACAAGAGACCCAGTACTTC.

This clone was seen more than once but under ten times. The chain combines TRBV7-8 with TRBJ1-6, with no clear D. V was shortened by 6 bases and J by 8 bases, with 17 bases between the two germline ends. CDR3 size: 15 residues. CDR1 SGHVS and CDR2 FQNEAQ come from the germline V gene. The CDR3 DNA follows: TGTGCCAGCAGTACCTCTAATCTTGCCGATTCACCCCTCCACTTT. Amino acid sequence: CASSTSNLADSPLHF.

This clone has just one count. This chain uses TRBV6-2 or TRBV6-3 with TRBJ2-1; 10 nucleotides match TRBD2. CDR3 size: 16 residues. Germline trimming cut 5 bases from V and 4 bases from J; bases unmatched to any gene: 8. Germline-derived CDR1 and CDR2 are MNHEY and SVGEGT. CDR3 amino acids: CASSHPTSGPYNEQFF. CDR3 nucleotides: TGTGCCAGCAGTCACCCGACTAGCGGGCCGTACAATGAGCAGTTCTTC.

The chain combines TRBV11-2 with TRBJ1-6, with TRBD1 identical over 10 bases. Looked up from germline, CDR1 is SGHAT and CDR2 is FQNNGV. This CDR3 contains 15 residues. With 4 bases clipped from V and 7 bases from J, the junction kept 4 bases outside the gene matches. The CDR3 protein is CASSYRDRGNSPLHF. CDR3 DNA: TGTGCCAGCAGCTACCGGGACAGGGGAAATTCACCCCTCCACTTT.

The rearrangement uses TRBV3-1 (or the pseudogene TRBV3-2) and TRBJ1-3; TRBD1 matches 7 bases. Germline V gives CDR1 LGHDT, CDR2 YNNKEL (reference sequence). CDR3 length equals 15 residues. The V gene end was trimmed by 4 bases and the J gene end by 2 bases; junction bases not matched to a gene: 5. The CDR3 DNA reads as TGTGCCAGCAGCCCTGGGACAGCAGCTGGAAACACCATATATTTT. This encodes CASSPGTAAGNTIYF.

The DNA for the CDR3 is TGTGCCAGCAGCCAAGAAAAGTCCGTGTACCACGAGCAGTACTTC. Translating it yields CASSQEKSVYHEQYF. This chain uses TRBV4-2 with TRBJ2-7; D is unclear. The CDR3 has 15 amino acids. CDR1 is LGHNA and CDR2 is YNFKEQ in the germline V gene. The V end was cut by 0 bases, the J end by 5 bases, with 14 bases between.

The gene calls are TRBV2 and TRBJ1-1; 7 bases fit TRBD1. The germline CDR1 and CDR2 sequences are SNHLY and FYNNEI. The CDR3 runs to 13 residues. The J segment lost 4 bases and the V segment lost 6 bases, leaving 5 bases of the junction unmatched. CDR3: CASSPDRLTEAFF. CDR3 coding DNA: TGTGCCAGCAGCCCGGACAGGCTCACTGAAGCTTTCTTT.

V is TRBV5-5 and J is TRBJ2-2; 14 nucleotides line up with TRBD2. With 4 bases clipped from V and 6 bases from J, the junction kept 5 bases outside the gene matches. The V gene's germline CDR1 is SGHKS and CDR2 YYEKEE (reference sequence). This CDR3 has 16 amino acids. The DNA of the CDR3 is TGTGCCAGCAGCCTCGGACTAGCGGGAGGCCCCGGGGAGCTGTTTTTT. This codes for CASSLGLAGGPGELFF.

V usage is TRBV6-5 and J usage is TRBJ2-7; D may be TRBD2 (5 bases). The CDR3 loop spans 15 amino acids. The V and J ends lost 4 bases and 0 bases respectively, with 13 bases between them. Looked up from germline, CDR1 is MNHEY and CDR2 is SVGAGI. CDR3 DNA: TGTGCCAGCAGTTCTCGGCATCGGGGCTCCTACGAGCAGTACTTC. Translating it yields CASSSRHRGSYEQYF.

This sequence joins TRBV6-4 and TRBJ1-5, with D tentatively TRBD1 (5 bases). The CDR3 totals 18 residues. Between the trimmed V and J ends, which lost 8 bases and 0 bases, there was a span of 23 bases. Germline V lookup: CDR1 MRHNA, CDR2 SNTAGT. The CDR3 here is CASPPRDQDLYSNQPQHF. The CDR3 nucleotides read TGTGCCAGCCCACCCCGGGACCAGGATCTTTATAGCAATCAGCCCCAGCATTTT.

The CDR3 bases are TGTGCCAGTAGTATAGATCCCGGACAGGGCCATCAGCCCCAGCATTTT. Translation: CASSIDPGQGHQPQHF. The V gene is TRBV19, the J gene TRBJ1-5, with 8 bases fitting TRBD1. Germline V lookup: CDR1 LNHDA, CDR2 SQIVND (reference sequence). The CDR3 contains 16 residues. V shed 0 bases, J shed 5 bases, and the junction held 6 bases outside the gene matches.

The V gene is TRBV7-3, the J gene TRBJ2-1; 12 bases are shared with TRBD1. Germline-derived CDR1 and CDR2 are SGHTA and FQGTGA. V was clipped by 5 bases and J by 7 bases; unmatched bases: 6. The CDR3 runs 15 residues. CDR3 loop: CASSRGQGAGNEQFF. CDR3 coding DNA: TGTGCCAGCAGCCGGGGACAGGGGGCGGGGAATGAGCAGTTCTTC.

The V and J genes are TRBV6-5 and TRBJ1-5, with 9 bases identical to TRBD1. Trimming took 5 bases from V and 5 from J; bases not matched to a gene: 7. This CDR3 has 15 residues. Germline V lookup: CDR1 MNHEY, CDR2 SVGAGI. CDR3 sequence: CASSRTGGKDQPQHF. Written as DNA, the CDR3 is TGTGCCAGCAGTCGCACAGGGGGCAAGGATCAGCCCCAGCATTTT.

The gene calls are TRBV5-8 and TRBJ2-7; D is perhaps TRBD1 (6 bases). V lost 2 bases and J 2 bases, leaving 14 bases between the germline ends. Germline CDR1 is SGHTS and CDR2 is YDEGEE. The CDR3 extends over 15 amino acids. CDR3 sequence reads: CASSFSRQETYEQYF. For the CDR3, the DNA is TGTGCCAGCAGCTTCTCGAGACAGGAGACCTACGAGCAGTACTTC.